The subject of this entry is one TCR beta chain. The target antigen is unknown. The CDR3 runs to 15 residues. Germline CDR1 reads SGHNT; CDR2 reads YYREEE (reference sequence). The V gene lost 0 bases and the J gene lost 4 bases, with 10 bases spanning the gap. This specimen belongs to a study of early T cells in non-severe SARS-CoV-2 infection. Whole-study results and caveats: Database matching using VDJdb favored anti-spike CD8 responses, with private and CD4 specificities left missing.

Individual cDNA molecules received unique molecular identifiers. TCRdb re-analysed the 5' RACE reads in MiXCR, keeping a single row per CDR3 protein. The table shows roughly 38,000 distinct CDR3 sequences, with around 5.8% occurring only once. Sequencing was performed on whole blood, taken at baseline. The chain couples TRBV5-4 to TRBJ2-2; D remains unclear. The TCR comes from an adult who was a healthcare worker with PCR-confirmed SARS-CoV-2 infection or an uninfected control (not recorded which). CDR3 region: CASSLAGRTTGELFF. CDR3 bases: TGTGCCAGCAGCTTGGCCGGCAGGACCACCGGGGAGCTGTTTTTT.